What follows is one TCR beta chain and its context. Which antigen it targets is not known. No much larger clone exists at a distance of one base, and base qualities are not known. The data were taken from a study of T cell responses to AZD1222 COVID-19 vaccine (dated by TCRdb to about 2021). In terms of the full investigation: A total of around 240 trial participants underwent TCR sequencing, of whom 200 to 220 received two doses of AZD1222 and roughly 25 received two doses of the MenACWY control vaccine. Enrollment into the trials was organized by age into subgroups of 18-55, 56-69 and 70-plus years, and those subgroups contained approximately 160, 26 and 62 TCR-sequenced participants, respectively.

Per the publication, the time point label means: about 28 days (+/-7) after the second vaccine dose. Because spike-specific TCR depth and breadth did not differ between the two schedules, AZD1222 recipients who got a second dose at roughly 4 weeks were pooled with those who got a second dose at roughly 12 weeks. Samples from vaccinated people were obtained from the UK trials COV001 and COV002, which included a single-blind randomized controlled phase 2/3 trial of AZD1222 (ChAdOx1 nCoV-19) in healthy adults. Trial participant PBMC samples were collected at day 0 and day 28 after the second dose for TCRbeta chain sequencing. Overall results and qualifications from the work: Spike-specific TCR breadth and depth rose significantly after two AZD1222 doses compared with day 0 and with MenACWY recipients. Most participants were white British and females outnumbered males, and the authors suggested that clonal diversity may have been underestimated. Only 5 to 7 AZD1222 recipients were SARS-CoV-2 seropositive at baseline, limiting conclusions about previously exposed vaccinees. Because no day 14 peak-response samples were available, repertoires were characterized only after the peak T cell response. Epitopes outside the regions mutated in the B.1.351 and B.1.1.7 variants were reportedly recognized by nearly half of the unique spike-specific TCRs. CD4 TCRs associated with the vaccine covered the entire spike protein, and the dominant responses were in regions 160-218 and 743-854. In the small 56-69-year group, the increase in depth fell short of significance, most likely because of low power.

From cysteine to phenylalanine, the CDR3 is 15 amino acids long. Only the CDR3 DNA is retained, 45 bases long and in frame from the first base. V and J are trimmed by 3 bases and 1 base, and the gene matches miss 2 bases of the junction. Via the germline V gene (reference sequence), CDR1 is LNHDA and CDR2 SQIVND. The CDR3 regions of human TCRbeta chains were subjected to immunosequencing. In the paper's pipeline: Repertoire TCRs were checked for matches against a reference library of SARS-CoV-2-specific TCRs that had been generated using the MIRA antigen-specificity platform. Breadth was defined as the fraction of unique TCRs that were SARS-CoV-2-associated. Depth was defined as the fraction of total T cells that were SARS-CoV-2-associated. Using the MIRA data, each spike-specific TCR was mapped to the spike region that the TCR reacts to and placed in a CD4 or CD8 class. Log10-transformed breadth and depth values were compared by one-way ANOVA with Sidak's multiple comparisons tests. TCRdb obtained this table from immuneACCESS and retained in-frame rearrangements with V and J assigned. These tables miss some clones; where compared with another copy, unresolved V genes account for less than half of the shortfall, and the remainder is unexplained. V and J calls plus clone size are reproduced from that table; the DNA served to infer D and trimming. For this sample the table gives tens of thousands of clones, of which approximately 90% were detected only once. Roughly 12% of the sample is taken by the ten largest.

The chain uses TRBV19 and TRBJ1-4; 7 central bases correspond to TRBD1. The clonotype was recovered from an adult who received the AZD1222 COVID-19 vaccine. This specimen was peripheral blood, taken 28 days after the second AZD1222 dose. The CDR3 reads CASSIGTETNEKLFF. Read as DNA, the sequence is TGTGCCAGTAGTATTGGGACAGAAACTAATGAAAAACTGTTTTTT.